This is a list of T cell receptor beta chains from one sample in a study of CD8 T cells in Susac syndrome. TCRdb re-called the immunoSEQ multiplex PCR reads through MiXCR, storing one row per CDR3 protein. The sample includes 150,000 to 200,000 distinct CDR3 sequences, nearly 97% of them seen just once. Sequenced: CD4+ T cells from PBMCs. The receptors stem from a human donor with Susac syndrome. The CDR3 runs from the conserved cysteine through the conserved F or W. The order of the fields is D gene, clone size, J gene, V gene, CDR3 length, CDR3 DNA, CDR3 protein. D genes are given only for firm matches. Not every row has a clone size; where given, it reads once, few, many or a size class.

TRBD1	NA	TRBJ2-5	TRBV20-1	13	TGCAGCGCCCCCCAGGGGGTCGGGGAGACCCAGTACTTC	CSAPQGVGETQYF
NA	NA	TRBJ2-1	TRBV30	13	TGTGCCTGGAGCCAGGGGCCCTACAATGAGCAGTTCTTC	CAWSQGPYNEQFF
TRBD1	NA	TRBJ2-3	TRBV20-1	15	TGCAGTGCCCTGGGGGGGGGACAGGGGACAGATACGCAGTATTTT	CSALGGGQGTDTQYF
NA	NA	TRBJ2-4	TRBV5-6	14	TGTGCCAGCAGCTTGGGGGTAGCCAAAAACATTCAGTACTTC	CASSLGVAKNIQYF
NA	NA	TRBJ2-5	TRBV24-1	11	TGTGCCACCAGTCTGGGGGAGACCCAGTACTTC	CATSLGETQYF
TRBD1	NA	TRBJ2-3	TRBV13	15	TGTGCCAGCAGCTCTCGACAGGGTCCCACAGATACGCAGTATTTT	CASSSRQGPTDTQYF
NA	NA	TRBJ2-5	TRBV2	16	TGTGCCAGCAGTGAAAAGGGGACACGAGTCTTGGAGACCCAGTACTTC	CASSEKGTRVLETQYF
TRBD2	NA	TRBJ2-3	TRBV9	16	TGTGCCAGCAGCGTAGGGGGTAGCGGGCGCACAGATACGCAGTATTTT	CASSVGGSGRTDTQYF
TRBD2	NA	TRBJ2-7	TRBV5-1	14	TGCGCCAGCAGCTTGGGACTAGCCTTCTACGAGCAGTACTTC	CASSLGLAFYEQYF
TRBD1	NA	TRBJ1-2	TRBV2	17	TGTGCCAGCATCGTTGACCGGACAGGGGGCGGGTTTGATGGCTACACCTTC	CASIVDRTGGGFDGYTF
NA	NA	TRBJ1-2	TRBV5-4	14	TGTGCCAGCAGCTTGGTTGGGGGAGACTATGGCTACACCTTC	CASSLVGGDYGYTF
NA	NA	TRBJ2-5	TRBV6-2/TRBV6-3	17	TGTGCCAGCAGTTACGGCCCCCCGATGGAAGGGGCAGGGACCCAGTACTTC	CASSYGPPMEGAGTQYF
NA	once	TRBJ1-5	TRBV4-3	15	TGCGCCAGCAGCCAAGCTCAGGGTAGCAATCAGCCCCAGCATTTT	CASSQAQGSNQPQHF
NA	NA	TRBJ2-7	TRBV15	13	TGTGCCACCAGCAGAGAAGGACGGGGCGAGCAGTACTTC	CATSREGRGEQYF
NA	NA	TRBJ1-1	TRBV11-2	13	TGTGCCAGCAGCTCATCAGGGAACACTGAAGCTTTCTTT	CASSSSGNTEAFF
NA	NA	TRBJ1-1	TRBV9	15	TGTGCCAGCAGCGCCCAGTGGGGGATGAACACTGAAGCTTTCTTT	CASSAQWGMNTEAFF
NA	NA	TRBJ1-1	TRBV11-2	15	TGTGCCAGCAGCTTAGATGGAGGGGCGAACACTGAAGCTTTCTTT	CASSLDGGANTEAFF
NA	NA	TRBJ1-2	TRBV20-1	12	TGCAGTGCTCCCGGACAGATCTATGGCTACACCTTC	CSAPGQIYGYTF
TRBD1	NA	TRBJ1-6	TRBV7-2	15	TGTGCCAGCAGCCAAGGACAGGGCCATAATTCACCCCTCCACTTT	CASSQGQGHNSPLHF
NA	NA	TRBJ1-1	TRBV2	14	TGTGCCAGCAGTGGAACCCTTGACAGGCTAGAAGCTTTCTTT	CASSGTLDRLEAFF
NA	once	TRBJ2-1	TRBV20-1	15	TGCAGTGCTAGGGGAGCGGGCGGCACCTACAATGAGCAGTTCTTC	CSARGAGGTYNEQFF
NA	NA	TRBJ2-2	TRBV5-1	15	TGCGCCAGCAGCTTAATGGACAGTAACAGCGGGGAGCTGTTTTTT	CASSLMDSNSGELFF
NA	NA	TRBJ1-2	TRBV10-2	14	TGCGCCAGCAGATATGGGACCGGGAACTATGGCTACACCTTC	CASRYGTGNYGYTF
NA	NA	TRBJ2-5	TRBV20-1	14	TGCAGTGCTAGTCGGCCGGGGGTCCAAGAGACCCAGTACTTC	CSASRPGVQETQYF
NA	NA	TRBJ1-4	TRBV7-9	14	TGTGCCAGCAGCTCAGGGACTGGATATGAAAAACTGTTTTTT	CASSSGTGYEKLFF
NA	once	TRBJ1-1	TRBV3-1	14	TGTGCCAGCAGCCAAGAATTGGTCAACTCTGAAGCTTTCTTT	CASSQELVNSEAFF
NA	NA	TRBJ2-1	TRBV20-1	13	TGCAGTGCCGAGACCACTCTCTACAATGAGCAGTTCTTC	CSAETTLYNEQFF
NA	NA	TRBJ2-1	TRBV7-9	14	TGTGCCAGCAGCTTGTTAGGCGGGGCCAATGAGCAGTTCTTC	CASSLLGGANEQFF
NA	NA	TRBJ1-4	TRBV29-1	13	TGCAGCGTTGAATCGGTAGGAAATGAAAAACTGTTTTTT	CSVESVGNEKLFF
NA	once	TRBJ1-2	TRBV11-1	15	TGTGCCAGCAGCGAGTTCGGGGGGGTGTCGTATGGCTACACCTTC	CASSEFGGVSYGYTF
TRBD1	NA	TRBJ2-7	TRBV4-2	15	TGTGCCAGCAGCCAAGTACCGGGACAGTCCTACGAGCAGTACTTC	CASSQVPGQSYEQYF
TRBD1	NA	TRBJ1-2	TRBV6-1	13	TGTGCCAGCAGTGAAGTCCAGGGGGATGGCTACACCTTC	CASSEVQGDGYTF
NA	NA	TRBJ2-2	TRBV9	16	TGTGCCAGCAGCCGGGAACGGGTTTTGAACACCGGGGAGCTGTTTTTT	CASSRERVLNTGELFF
TRBD1	NA	TRBJ2-1	TRBV12-3/TRBV12-4	13	TGTGCCAGCACCCTGGGACAGGGGCTTGAGCAGTTCTTC	CASTLGQGLEQFF
TRBD1	NA	TRBJ2-1	TRBV9	15	TGTGCCAGCAGCGAACGGACAGGGCCCTACAATGAGCAGTTCTTC	CASSERTGPYNEQFF
TRBD1	NA	TRBJ1-2	TRBV7-8	13	TGTGCCAGCAGCCCTAAAAGACAGGGCGGCTACACCTTC	CASSPKRQGGYTF
NA	NA	TRBJ2-1	TRBV18	15	TGTGCCAGCTCACCCCTGGACTCCACCTACAATGAGCAGTTCTTC	CASSPLDSTYNEQFF
NA	NA	TRBJ1-1	TRBV18	15	TGTGCCAGCTCACCGGAGCTGAGAGTCCACACTGAAGCTTTCTTT	CASSPELRVHTEAFF
TRBD2	NA	TRBJ2-3	TRBV9	16	TGTGCCAGCAGCGTAGTACCTAGCGGGGGGAAGGATACGCAGTATTTT	CASSVVPSGGKDTQYF
NA	NA	TRBJ1-2	TRBV6-5	14	TGTGCCAGCAGTTACTCGGGCCAGAGGTATGGCTACACCTTC	CASSYSGQRYGYTF
NA	NA	TRBJ2-6	TRBV6-2/TRBV6-3	14	TGTGCCAGCAGTTTTTACTCTGGGGCCAACGTCCTGACTTTC	CASSFYSGANVLTF
NA	NA	TRBJ1-4	TRBV9	15	TGTGCCAGCAGCGGACAACAGGCAACTAATGAAAAACTGTTTTTT	CASSGQQATNEKLFF
TRBD1	NA	TRBJ2-5	TRBV30	13	TGTGCCTGGAGTCGGACAGGGAGGCGGACCCAGTACTTC	CAWSRTGRRTQYF
NA	NA	TRBJ2-2	TRBV29-1	12	TGCAGCGTTGGGTGGAACACCGGGGAGCTGTTTTTT	CSVGWNTGELFF
TRBD1	NA	TRBJ2-7	TRBV5-1	14	TGCGCCAGCAGCCCTCAGACAGGGTACTACGAGCAGTACTTC	CASSPQTGYYEQYF
TRBD2	NA	TRBJ2-3	TRBV5-1	16	TGCGCCAGCAGCTTGCTTCCTAGCGGGGGCACAGATACGCAGTATTTT	CASSLLPSGGTDTQYF
TRBD2	NA	TRBJ2-3	TRBV7-7	16	TGTGCCAGCAGCCCCGGGACTAGCGCGGGTTCGGATACGCAGTATTTT	CASSPGTSAGSDTQYF